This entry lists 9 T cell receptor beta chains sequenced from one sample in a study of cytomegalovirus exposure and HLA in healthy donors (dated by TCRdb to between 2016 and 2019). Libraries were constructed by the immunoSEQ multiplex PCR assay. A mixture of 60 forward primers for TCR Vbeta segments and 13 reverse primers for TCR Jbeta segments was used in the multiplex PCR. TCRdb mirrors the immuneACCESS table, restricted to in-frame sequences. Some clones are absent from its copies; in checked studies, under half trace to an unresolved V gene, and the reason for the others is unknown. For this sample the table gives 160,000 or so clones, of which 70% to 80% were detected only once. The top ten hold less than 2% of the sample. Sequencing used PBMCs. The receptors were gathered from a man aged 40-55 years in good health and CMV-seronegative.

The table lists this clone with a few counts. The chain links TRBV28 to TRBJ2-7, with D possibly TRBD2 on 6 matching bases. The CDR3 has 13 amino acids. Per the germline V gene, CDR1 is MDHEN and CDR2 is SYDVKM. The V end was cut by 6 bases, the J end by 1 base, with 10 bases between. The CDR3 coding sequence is TGTGCCAGCAGCGACGGACTATCCTACGAGCAGTACTTC. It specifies CASSDGLSYEQYF. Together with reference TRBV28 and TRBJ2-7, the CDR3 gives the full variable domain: DVKVTQSSRYLVKRTGEKVFLECVQDMDHENMFWYRQDPGLGLRLIYFSYDVKMKEKGDIPEGYSVSREKKERFSLILESASTNQTSMYLCASSDGLSYEQYFGPGTRLTVT.

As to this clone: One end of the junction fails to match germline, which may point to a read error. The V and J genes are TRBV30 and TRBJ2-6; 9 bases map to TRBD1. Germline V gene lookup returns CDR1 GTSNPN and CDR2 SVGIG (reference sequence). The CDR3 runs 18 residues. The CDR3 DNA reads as TGTGCCTGGAGTGGACTCGAGACAGGGGGGTCTGGGGCCAACGGCCTGACTTTC. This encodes CAWSGLETGGSGANGLTF.

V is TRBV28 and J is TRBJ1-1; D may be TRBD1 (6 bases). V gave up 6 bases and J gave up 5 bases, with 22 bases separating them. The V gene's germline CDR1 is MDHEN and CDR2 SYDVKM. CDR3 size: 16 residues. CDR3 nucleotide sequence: TGTGCCAGCAGCTTAGACTCCCCAGGGGAGGGGACTGAAGCTTTCTTT. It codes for CASSLDSPGEGTEAFF.

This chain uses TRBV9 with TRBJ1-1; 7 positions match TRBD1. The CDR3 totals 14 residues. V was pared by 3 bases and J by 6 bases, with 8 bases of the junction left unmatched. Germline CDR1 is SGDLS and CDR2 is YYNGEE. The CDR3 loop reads CASSAHPTGAEAFF. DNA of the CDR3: TGTGCCAGCAGCGCCCACCCCACAGGGGCTGAAGCTTTCTTT.

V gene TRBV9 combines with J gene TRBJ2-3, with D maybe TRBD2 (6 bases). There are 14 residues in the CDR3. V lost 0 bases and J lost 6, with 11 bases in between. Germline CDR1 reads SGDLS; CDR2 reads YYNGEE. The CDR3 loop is CASSVESSVDTQYF. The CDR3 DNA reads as TGTGCCAGCAGCGTAGAGTCTAGCGTGGATACGCAGTATTTT.

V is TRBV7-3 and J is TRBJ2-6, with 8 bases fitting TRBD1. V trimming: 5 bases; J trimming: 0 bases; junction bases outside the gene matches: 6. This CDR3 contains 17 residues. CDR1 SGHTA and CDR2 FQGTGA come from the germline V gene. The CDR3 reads CASSPRTGLSGANVLTF. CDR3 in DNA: TGTGCCAGCAGCCCCCGGACAGGGCTCTCTGGGGCCAACGTCCTGACTTTC.

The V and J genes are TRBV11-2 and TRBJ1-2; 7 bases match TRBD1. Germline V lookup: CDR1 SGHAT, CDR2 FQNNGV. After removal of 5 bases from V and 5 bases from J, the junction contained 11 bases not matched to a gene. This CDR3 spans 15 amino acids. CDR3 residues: CASSGQGQNTYGYTF. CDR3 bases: TGTGCCAGCAGCGGTCAGGGACAGAACACGTATGGCTACACCTTC.

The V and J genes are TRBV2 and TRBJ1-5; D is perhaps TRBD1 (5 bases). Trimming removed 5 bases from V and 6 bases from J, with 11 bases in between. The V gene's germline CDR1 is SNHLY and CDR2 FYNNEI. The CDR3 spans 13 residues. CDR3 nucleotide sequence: TGTGCCAGCAGTCGCGGCCAGGGTCAGCCCCAGCATTTT. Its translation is CASSRGQGQPQHF.

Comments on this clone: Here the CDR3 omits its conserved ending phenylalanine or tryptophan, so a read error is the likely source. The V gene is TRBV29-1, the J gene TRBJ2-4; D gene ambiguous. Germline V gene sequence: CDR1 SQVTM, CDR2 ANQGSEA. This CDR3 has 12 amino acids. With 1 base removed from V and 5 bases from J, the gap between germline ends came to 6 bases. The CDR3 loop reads CSVEVQQNIQYL. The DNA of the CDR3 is TGCAGCGTTGAAGTACAGCAAAACATTCAGTACCTC.